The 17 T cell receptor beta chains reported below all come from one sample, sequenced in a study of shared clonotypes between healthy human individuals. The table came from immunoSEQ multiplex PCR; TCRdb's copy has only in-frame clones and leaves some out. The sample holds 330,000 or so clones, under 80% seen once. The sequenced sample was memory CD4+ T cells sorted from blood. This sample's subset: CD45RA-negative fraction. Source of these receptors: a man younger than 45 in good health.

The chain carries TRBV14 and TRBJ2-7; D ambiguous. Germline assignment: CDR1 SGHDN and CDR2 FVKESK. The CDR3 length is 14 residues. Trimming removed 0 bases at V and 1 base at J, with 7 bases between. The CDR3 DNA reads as TGTGCCAGCAGCCAAGATCCAGGATCCTACGAGCAGTACTTC. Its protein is CASSQDPGSYEQYF.

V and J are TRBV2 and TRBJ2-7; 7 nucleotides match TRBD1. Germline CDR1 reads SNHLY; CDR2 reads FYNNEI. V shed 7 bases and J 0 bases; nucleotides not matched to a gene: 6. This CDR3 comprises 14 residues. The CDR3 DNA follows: TGTGCCAGCATATCGACAGGGACCTCCTACGAGCAGTACTTC. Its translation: CASISTGTSYEQYF.

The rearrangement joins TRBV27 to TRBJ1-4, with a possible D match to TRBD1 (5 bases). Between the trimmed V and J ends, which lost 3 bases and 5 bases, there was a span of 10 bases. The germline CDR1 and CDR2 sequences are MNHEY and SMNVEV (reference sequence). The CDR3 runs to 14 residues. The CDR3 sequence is CASSFGGRNEKLFF. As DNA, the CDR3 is TGTGCCAGCAGTTTCGGGGGGAGAAATGAAAAACTGTTTTTT.

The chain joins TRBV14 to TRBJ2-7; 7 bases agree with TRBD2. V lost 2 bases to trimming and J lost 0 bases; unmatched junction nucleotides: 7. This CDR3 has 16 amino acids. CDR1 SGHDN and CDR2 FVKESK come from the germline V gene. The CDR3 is CASSQRSGISSYEQYF. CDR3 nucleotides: TGTGCCAGCAGCCAAAGGAGCGGGATTAGCTCCTACGAGCAGTACTTC. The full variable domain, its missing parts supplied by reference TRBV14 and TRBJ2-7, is EAGVTQFPSHSVIEKGQTVTLRCDPISGHDNLYWYRRVMGKEIKFLLHFVKESKQDESGMPNNRFLAERTGGTYSTLKVQPAELEDSGVYFCASSQRSGISSYEQYFGPGTRLTVT.

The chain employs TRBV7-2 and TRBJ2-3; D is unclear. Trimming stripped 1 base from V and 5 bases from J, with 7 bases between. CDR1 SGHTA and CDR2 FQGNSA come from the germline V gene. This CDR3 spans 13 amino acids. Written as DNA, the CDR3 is TGTGCCAGCAGCTTAGGGAAGGGAGATACGCAGTATTTT. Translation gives CASSLGKGDTQYF.

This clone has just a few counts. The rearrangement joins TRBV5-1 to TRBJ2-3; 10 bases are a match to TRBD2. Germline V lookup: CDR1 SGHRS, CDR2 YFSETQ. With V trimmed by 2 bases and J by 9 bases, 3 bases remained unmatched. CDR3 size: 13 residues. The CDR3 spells CASSFGLAETQYF. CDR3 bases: TGCGCCAGCAGCTTCGGACTAGCGGAAACGCAGTATTTT.

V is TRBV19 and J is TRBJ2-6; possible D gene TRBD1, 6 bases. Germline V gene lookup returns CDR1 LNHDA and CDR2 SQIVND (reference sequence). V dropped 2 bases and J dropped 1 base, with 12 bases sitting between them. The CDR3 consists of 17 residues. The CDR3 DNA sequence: TGTGCCAGTAGTATAACAGGGCGAACTTCTGGGGCCAACGTCCTGACTTTC. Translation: CASSITGRTSGANVLTF.

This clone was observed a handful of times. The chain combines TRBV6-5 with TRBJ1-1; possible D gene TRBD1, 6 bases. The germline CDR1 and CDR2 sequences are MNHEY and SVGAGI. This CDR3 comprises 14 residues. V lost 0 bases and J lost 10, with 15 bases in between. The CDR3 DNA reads TGTGCCAGCAGTTACTCGGACAGTTCCCCCGTAGCTTTCTTT. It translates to CASSYSDSSPVAFF.

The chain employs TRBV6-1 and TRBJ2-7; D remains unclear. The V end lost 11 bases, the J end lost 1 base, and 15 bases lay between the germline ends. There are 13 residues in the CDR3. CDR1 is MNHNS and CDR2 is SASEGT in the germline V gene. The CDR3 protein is CAAYTVLSYEQYF. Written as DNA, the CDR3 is TGTGCCGCTTATACCGTCCTTTCCTACGAGCAGTACTTC.

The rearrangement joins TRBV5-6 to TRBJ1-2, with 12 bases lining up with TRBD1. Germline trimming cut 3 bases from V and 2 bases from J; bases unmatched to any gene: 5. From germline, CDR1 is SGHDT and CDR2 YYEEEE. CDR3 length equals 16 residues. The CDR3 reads CASSWGQGATNYGYTF. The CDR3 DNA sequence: TGTGCCAGCAGCTGGGGACAGGGGGCGACGAACTATGGCTACACCTTC.

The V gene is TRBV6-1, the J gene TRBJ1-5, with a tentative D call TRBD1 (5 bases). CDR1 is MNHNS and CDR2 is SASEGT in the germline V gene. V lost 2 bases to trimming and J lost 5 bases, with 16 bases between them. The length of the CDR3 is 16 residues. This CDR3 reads CASSEIAQGGYQPQHF. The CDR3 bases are TGTGCCAGCAGTGAAATCGCGCAGGGAGGATATCAGCCCCAGCATTTT.

CDR3 sequence (DNA): TGTGCCAGCAGCTTAGGGTTCCGTGCAGATACGCAGTATTTT. Residues: CASSLGFRADTQYF. The rearrangement joins TRBV5-6 to TRBJ2-3; D unresolved. Germline V gene data show CDR1 as SGHDT and CDR2 as YYEEEE. Trimming removed 2 bases from V and 4 bases from J, with 11 bases in between. The CDR3 has 14 amino acids.

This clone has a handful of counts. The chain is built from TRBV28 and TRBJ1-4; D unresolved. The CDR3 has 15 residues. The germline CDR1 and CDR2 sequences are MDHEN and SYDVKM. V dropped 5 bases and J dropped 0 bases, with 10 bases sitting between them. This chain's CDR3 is CASSTGVTTNEKLFF. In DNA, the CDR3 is TGTGCCAGCAGTACCGGAGTTACAACTAATGAAAAACTGTTTTTT. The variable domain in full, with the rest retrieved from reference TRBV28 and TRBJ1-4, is DVKVTQSSRYLVKRTGEKVFLECVQDMDHENMFWYRQDPGLGLRLIYFSYDVKMKEKGDIPEGYSVSREKKERFSLILESASTNQTSMYLCASSTGVTTNEKLFFGSGTQLSVL.

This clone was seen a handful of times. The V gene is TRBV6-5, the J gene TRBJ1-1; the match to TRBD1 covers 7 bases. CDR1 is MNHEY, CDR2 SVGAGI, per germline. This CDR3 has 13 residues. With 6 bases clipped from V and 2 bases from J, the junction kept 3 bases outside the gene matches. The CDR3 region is CASRTGKNTEAFF. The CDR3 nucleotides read TGTGCCAGCAGGACAGGGAAAAACACTGAAGCTTTCTTT.

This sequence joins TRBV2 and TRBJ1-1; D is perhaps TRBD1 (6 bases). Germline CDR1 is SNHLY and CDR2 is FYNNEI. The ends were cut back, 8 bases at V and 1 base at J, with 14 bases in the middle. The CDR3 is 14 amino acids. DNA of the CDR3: TGTGCCAGCGGCATTGGACAGAGGAACACTGAAGCTTTCTTT. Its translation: CASGIGQRNTEAFF.

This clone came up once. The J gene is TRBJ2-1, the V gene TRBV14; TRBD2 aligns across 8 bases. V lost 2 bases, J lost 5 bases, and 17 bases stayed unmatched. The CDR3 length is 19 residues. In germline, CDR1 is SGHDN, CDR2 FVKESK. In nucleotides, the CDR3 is TGTGCCAGCAGCCAAATCGTAGGACTAGCTGGGGGTTCTGACAATGAGCAGTTCTTC. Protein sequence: CASSQIVGLAGGSDNEQFF.

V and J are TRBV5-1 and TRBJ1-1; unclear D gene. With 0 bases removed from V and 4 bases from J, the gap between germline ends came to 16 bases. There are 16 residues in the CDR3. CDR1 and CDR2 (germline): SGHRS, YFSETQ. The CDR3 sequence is CASSLVGVRFGTEAFF. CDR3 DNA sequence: TGCGCCAGCAGCTTGGTCGGGGTGAGGTTTGGCACTGAAGCTTTCTTT.